Listed here are 19 T cell receptor beta chains from one sample, sequenced in a study of T cell responses to AZD1222 COVID-19 vaccine. The protocol was immunoSEQ multiplex PCR, while the TCRdb copy is restricted to in-frame clones and leaves out a portion. This table holds approximately 120,000 clones, approximately 89% found once. The material was peripheral blood, obtained 28 days after the second AZD1222 dose. These receptors originate from an adult who received the AZD1222 COVID-19 vaccine.

The chain has TRBV19 and TRBJ1-5; TRBD1 matches at 8 bases. The CDR3 extends over 14 amino acids. Germline loops: CDR1 LNHDA, CDR2 SQIVND (reference sequence). J was trimmed by 6 bases and V by 6 bases; bases with no gene match: 7. CDR3 sequence reads: CASRRAGGVQPQHF. CDR3 DNA sequence: TGTGCCAGTAGGAGAGCAGGGGGCGTTCAGCCCCAGCATTTT.

V and J are TRBV27 and TRBJ1-4; D gene unclear. V lost 4 bases, J lost 3 bases, and 15 bases lay in between. CDR3 length equals 16 residues. The V gene's germline CDR1 is MNHEY and CDR2 SMNVEV (reference sequence). The CDR3 nucleotides are TGTGCCAGCAGTTCGACATCACAGAGATCTAATGAAAAACTGTTTTTT. Protein sequence: CASSSTSQRSNEKLFF.

The chain combines TRBV7-6 with TRBJ1-1; D unclear. Germline CDR1 SGHVS, CDR2 FNYEAQ. V was clipped by 2 bases and J by 2 bases, with 9 bases between them. The CDR3 is 14 residues long. The CDR3 coding sequence is TGTGCCAGCAGCTTAATGGCGGCTAACACTGAAGCTTTCTTT. It yields the protein CASSLMAANTEAFF.

V and J are TRBV5-1 and TRBJ2-2; a possible D gene is TRBD2 (6 bases). Per the germline V gene, CDR1 is SGHRS and CDR2 is YFSETQ. The CDR3 is made up of 15 amino acids. V was trimmed by 0 bases and J by 4 bases, leaving 10 bases between them. The CDR3 DNA follows: TGCGCCAGCAGCTTGGGAGGAGGGAGCACCGGGGAGCTGTTTTTT. Protein sequence: CASSLGGGSTGELFF.

The chain uses TRBV6-5 and TRBJ1-1, with 7 bases aligning to TRBD1. This CDR3 has 12 amino acids. V shed 6 bases, J shed 5 bases, and the junction held 3 bases outside the gene matches. CDR1 MNHEY and CDR2 SVGAGI come from the germline V gene. CDR3 residues: CASRAGGTEAFF. The CDR3 DNA sequence: TGTGCCAGCAGGGCAGGGGGAACTGAAGCTTTCTTT.

The chain carries TRBV11-3 and TRBJ1-2; 7 nucleotides align to TRBD1. V shed 3 bases, J shed 5 bases, and the junction held 15 bases outside the gene matches. This CDR3 comprises 17 residues. In germline, CDR1 is SGHNT, CDR2 YENEEA. The CDR3 loop reads CASSFGQALSPPYGYTF. The CDR3 coding sequence is TGTGCCAGCAGCTTCGGACAGGCCCTAAGCCCGCCTTATGGCTACACCTTC.

This clone is a singleton in its sample. V usage is TRBV5-1 and J usage is TRBJ1-1, with D uncertain. Deletions cut 0 bases from V and 5 bases from J, with 11 bases between. This CDR3 comprises 14 residues. CDR1 and CDR2 (germline): SGHRS, YFSETQ. This chain's CDR3 is CASSLGGAGTEAFF. The CDR3 DNA reads as TGCGCCAGCAGCTTGGGTGGCGCGGGTACTGAAGCTTTCTTT. The complete variable domain, with remaining parts taken from reference TRBV5-1 and TRBJ1-1, reads KAGVTQTPRYLIKTRGQQVTLSCSPISGHRSVSWYQQTPGQGLQFLFEYFSETQRNKGNFPGRFSGRQFSNSRSEMNVSTLELGDSALYLCASSLGGAGTEAFFGQGTRLTVV.

J is TRBJ1-4 and V is TRBV5-5; maybe TRBD1 (5 bases). Trimming took 3 bases from V and 5 from J, leaving 14 bases between them. Germline V gene lookup returns CDR1 SGHKS and CDR2 YYEKEE (reference sequence). This CDR3 is 15 amino acids long. In DNA form, the CDR3 reads TGTGCCAGCAGCTCTTCAGGGAGATCAAATGAAAAACTGTTTTTT. Translation gives CASSSSGRSNEKLFF.

The chain couples TRBV18 to TRBJ1-4; 9 bases are shared with TRBD1. The germline CDR1 and CDR2 sequences are KGHSH and LQKENI. The CDR3 contains 15 residues. V trimming: 6 bases; J trimming: 6 bases; junction bases outside the gene matches: 8. CDR3 protein: CASSSGTGRYEKLFF. DNA for the CDR3: TGTGCCAGCTCGTCCGGGACAGGGCGTTATGAAAAACTGTTTTTT.

The rearrangement links TRBV7-2 to TRBJ2-1, with 7 nucleotides matching TRBD2. Trimming removed 1 base from V and 0 bases from J; junction bases left unmatched: 3. The CDR3 consists of 16 residues. Germline loops: CDR1 SGHTA, CDR2 FQGNSA. The CDR3 nucleotides are TGTGCCAGCAGCTTAGACGGGGGGAGCTCCTACAATGAGCAGTTCTTC. Its protein is CASSLDGGSSYNEQFF.

The V gene is TRBV4-1, the J gene TRBJ2-5; D is tentatively TRBD1 or TRBD2 (7 bases each). V lost 3 bases, J lost 4 bases, and 18 bases lay in between. This CDR3 has 16 amino acids. Per the germline V gene, CDR1 is MGHRA and CDR2 is YSYEKL. The CDR3 is CASSHNPGGGRETQYF. Written as DNA, the CDR3 is TGCGCCAGCAGCCATAATCCAGGGGGGGGAAGAGAGACCCAGTACTTC.

The chain carries TRBV7-2 and TRBJ1-5; no definite D call. Deletions cut 5 bases from V and 6 bases from J, with 17 bases between. The CDR3 covers 15 residues. CDR1 and CDR2 (germline): SGHTA, FQGNSA. The CDR3 DNA reads as TGTGCCAGCAGCAGCGCCAGGTCCACCGGTCAGCCCCAGCATTTT. Amino acid sequence: CASSSARSTGQPQHF.

The J gene is TRBJ2-3, the V gene TRBV5-8; D is ambiguous. CDR3 length equals 14 residues. Trimming stripped 4 bases from V and 2 bases from J, with 11 bases between. The germline CDR1 and CDR2 sequences are SGHTS and YDEGEE. This chain's CDR3 is CASSHGALTDTQYF. The CDR3 DNA sequence: TGTGCCAGCAGCCACGGTGCTCTCACAGATACGCAGTATTTT.

V and J are TRBV19 and TRBJ1-5; TRBD1 might be the D (5 bases). The CDR3 extends over 14 amino acids. CDR1 is LNHDA and CDR2 is SQIVND in the germline V gene (reference sequence). V was pared by 5 bases and J by 6 bases, with 14 bases between. CDR3 in amino acids: CASSPMGEGQPQHF. The DNA for the CDR3 is TGTGCCAGTAGTCCAATGGGGGAGGGTCAGCCCCAGCATTTT.

The rearrangement links TRBV11-2 to TRBJ2-1; tentative D call: TRBD2 (6 bases). Per the germline V gene, CDR1 is SGHAT and CDR2 is FQNNGV. The ends were cut back, 5 bases at V and 0 bases at J, with 14 bases in the middle. CDR3 length: 16 residues. Here the CDR3 DNA reads TGTGCCAGCAGCCGGACTAAGTCGAGCTCCTACAATGAGCAGTTCTTC. Amino acids: CASSRTKSSSYNEQFF.

The V and J genes are TRBV30 and TRBJ1-5; D not resolved. From germline, CDR1 is GTSNPN and CDR2 SVGIG (reference sequence). The CDR3 consists of 15 residues. The V and J ends lost 0 bases and 3 bases respectively, with 12 bases between them. The CDR3 nucleotides are TGTGCCTGGAGTGTAACGGGCGGTTACAATCAGCCCCAGCATTTT. Its protein product is CAWSVTGGYNQPQHF.

The rearrangement links TRBV4-1 to TRBJ2-7; 9 positions agree with TRBD1. V lost 1 base, J lost 3 bases, and 10 bases stayed unmatched. Per germline, CDR1 MGHRA and CDR2 YSYEKL. This CDR3 region has 17 residues. CDR3 protein: CASSQGGRDREIYEQYF. The CDR3 coding sequence is TGCGCCAGCAGCCAAGGGGGTAGGGACAGGGAAATCTACGAGCAGTACTTC.

The J gene is TRBJ1-2, the V gene TRBV7-6; D gene ambiguous. CDR1 and CDR2 (germline): SGHVS, FNYEAQ. The CDR3 contains 13 residues. V dropped 2 bases and J dropped 5 bases, with 9 bases sitting between them. The CDR3 spells CASSLTLGYGYTF. CDR3 in DNA: TGTGCCAGCAGCTTAACCCTCGGTTATGGCTACACCTTC.

V and J are TRBV10-3 and TRBJ1-2; 7 bases match TRBD1. The CDR3 extends over 14 amino acids. V trimming: 7 bases; J trimming: 4 bases; junction bases outside the gene matches: 9. The germline CDR1 and CDR2 sequences are ENHRY and SYGVKD. CDR3 sequence (DNA): TGTGCCATCAACCGACAGGGCCACCTCTATGGCTACACCTTC. Its translation: CAINRQGHLYGYTF.